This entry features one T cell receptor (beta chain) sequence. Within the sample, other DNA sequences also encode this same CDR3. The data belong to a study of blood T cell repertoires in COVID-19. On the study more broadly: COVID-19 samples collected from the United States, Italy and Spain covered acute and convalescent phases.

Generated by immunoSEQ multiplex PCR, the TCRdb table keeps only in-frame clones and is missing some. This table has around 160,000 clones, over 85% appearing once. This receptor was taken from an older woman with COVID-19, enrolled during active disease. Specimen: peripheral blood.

CDR3 bases: TGTGCCAGCAGTGAAGACAGGGGCGCGTACGAGCAGTACTTC. It is translated as CASSEDRGAYEQYF. The rearrangement joins TRBV25-1 to TRBJ2-7, with 8 nucleotides matching TRBD1. This CDR3 region has 14 residues. V lost 2 bases and J lost 4; bases outside the gene matches: 4. CDR1 and CDR2 (germline): MGHDK, SYGVNS.